This T cell receptor beta chain was captured by sequencing in a study of T cell repertoires in ileal Crohn's disease. Across the study: Thiopurines (around 10) or anti-TNF agents (approximately 20) were given postoperatively to about half.

Time point noted: neoterminal ileum biopsy at postoperative endoscopy, about 6 months after surgery. Patients were adults with ileal or ileocolonic Crohn's disease needing resection. V shed 4 bases, J shed 7 bases, and the junction held 7 bases outside the gene matches. This CDR3 contains 14 residues. Germline CDR1 reads SGHDT; CDR2 reads YYEEEE. This clone was counted once. Antigen unknown. The method was immunoSEQ multiplex PCR; TCRdb's version includes in-frame clones alone and lacks a portion of them. This table holds approximately 13,000 clones, 78% found once. Overall study findings and caveats: Endoscopic recurrence occurred in every patient whose clonality exceeded 26.8%.

Sequenced: ileal tissue. The TCR sequence derives from an adult with Crohn's disease. The chain couples TRBV5-6 to TRBJ2-1; 8 bases map to TRBD2. The CDR3 reads CASSRGGLENEQFF. In DNA, the CDR3 is TGTGCCAGCAGCCGGGGGGGCCTGGAGAATGAGCAGTTCTTC.